These 9 T cell receptor beta chains were all obtained from the same sample, sequenced in a study of high-grade serous ovarian cancer treatment subgroups. The tumor samples were collected prior to definitive surgery or chemotherapy. Using immunoSEQ multiplex PCR, the repertoire was profiled, and TCRdb retains in-frame clones only, with some absent. The sample lists 2,500 to 3,500 clones, around 75% occurring once. The sample taken for sequencing was tumor tissue. The receptor source for this set is a human donor with high-grade serous ovarian cancer.

As to this clone: Other DNA sequences in the same sample also yield this CDR3. This chain uses TRBV27 with TRBJ1-1, with 10 bases identical to TRBD1. With 5 bases clipped from V and 3 bases from J, the junction kept 3 bases outside the gene matches. The CDR3 has 14 residues. The germline V gene encodes CDR1 MNHEY and CDR2 SMNVEV (reference sequence). CDR3 DNA: TGTGCCAGCAGTCTGGGACAGGGGTACACTGAAGCTTTCTTT. It specifies CASSLGQGYTEAFF.

The rearrangement uses TRBV29-1 and TRBJ2-7; 8 bases match TRBD1. The CDR3 has 14 residues. CDR1 is SQVTM and CDR2 is ANQGSEA in the germline V gene. V trimming: 7 bases; J trimming: 0 bases; junction bases outside the gene matches: 8. CDR3 protein: CSAETGEVSYEQYF. The CDR3 nucleotides are TGCAGCGCCGAGACAGGGGAAGTCTCCTACGAGCAGTACTTC.

The V and J genes are TRBV7-2 and TRBJ2-7, with TRBD2 as a possible D gene (6 bases). V gave up 3 bases and J gave up 2 bases, with 8 bases separating them. Germline V gene data show CDR1 as SGHTA and CDR2 as FQGNSA. This CDR3 is 13 amino acids long. The CDR3 region is CASSFSGTYEQYF. For the CDR3, the DNA is TGTGCCAGCAGCTTTAGCGGCACCTACGAGCAGTACTTC.

The chain carries TRBV7-6 and TRBJ2-5, with a tentative D call TRBD1 (7 bases). The CDR3 totals 13 residues. Germline V gene sequence: CDR1 SGHVS, CDR2 FNYEAQ. Trimming cost V 5 bases and J 5 bases, with 12 bases left between them. CDR3 DNA: TGTGCCAGCAGCCTACAGGGGAGGGAGACCCAGTACTTC. Its protein product is CASSLQGRETQYF. Full variable domain (missing parts from reference TRBV7-6 and TRBJ2-5): GAGVSQSPRYKVTKRGQDVALRCDPISGHVSLYWYRQALGQGPEFLTYFNYEAQQDKSGLPNDRFSAERPEGSISTLTIQRTEQRDSAMYRCASSLQGRETQYFGPGTRLLVL.

This clone was recorded a few times. This chain uses TRBV7-3 with TRBJ1-1; D remains ambiguous. Germline CDR1 is SGHTA and CDR2 is FQGTGA. This CDR3 contains 13 residues. Trimming stripped 0 bases from V and 1 base from J, with 3 bases between. CDR3 protein: CASSLTRNTEAFF. The CDR3 DNA reads as TGTGCCAGCAGCTTAACGCGGAACACTGAAGCTTTCTTT.

The J gene is TRBJ2-1, the V gene TRBV11-2; D not certain. V was trimmed by 1 base and J by 4 bases, leaving 5 bases between them. CDR3 length: 13 residues. Per the germline V gene, CDR1 is SGHAT and CDR2 is FQNNGV. CDR3 residues: CASSLVEYNEQFF. CDR3 DNA: TGTGCCAGCAGCTTAGTGGAGTACAATGAGCAGTTCTTC.

The V and J genes are TRBV28 and TRBJ1-6, with 10 bases identical to TRBD1. The ends lost 8 bases at V and 1 base at J; junction bases unmatched: 2. There are 15 residues in the CDR3. CDR1 is MDHEN, CDR2 SYDVKM, per germline. The CDR3 DNA follows: TGTGCCAGCGGGACAGGGGCTTCCTATAATTCACCCCTCCACTTT. It encodes CASGTGASYNSPLHF.

The chain combines TRBV7-2 with TRBJ2-5; D possibly corresponds to TRBD2 (5 bases). The assigned J gene may be wrong: the sequence end matches TRBJ2-7 better. This CDR3 is built from 15 residues. From germline, CDR1 is SGHTA and CDR2 FQGNSA. The CDR3, as DNA: TGTGCCAGCAGCAGCGCCCCGGGAAACTCCTACGAGCAGTACTTC. As protein: CASSSAPGNSYEQYF.

The chain is built from TRBV2 and TRBJ2-7, with 12 bases aligning to TRBD1. The V gene's germline CDR1 is SNHLY and CDR2 FYNNEI. J lost 9 bases, V lost 7 bases, and 13 bases had no gene match. The CDR3 contains 15 residues. Here the CDR3 DNA reads TGTGCCAGCATTTACCCGGGACAGGGGGCGATTTGGCAGTACTTC. Residues: CASIYPGQGAIWQYF.